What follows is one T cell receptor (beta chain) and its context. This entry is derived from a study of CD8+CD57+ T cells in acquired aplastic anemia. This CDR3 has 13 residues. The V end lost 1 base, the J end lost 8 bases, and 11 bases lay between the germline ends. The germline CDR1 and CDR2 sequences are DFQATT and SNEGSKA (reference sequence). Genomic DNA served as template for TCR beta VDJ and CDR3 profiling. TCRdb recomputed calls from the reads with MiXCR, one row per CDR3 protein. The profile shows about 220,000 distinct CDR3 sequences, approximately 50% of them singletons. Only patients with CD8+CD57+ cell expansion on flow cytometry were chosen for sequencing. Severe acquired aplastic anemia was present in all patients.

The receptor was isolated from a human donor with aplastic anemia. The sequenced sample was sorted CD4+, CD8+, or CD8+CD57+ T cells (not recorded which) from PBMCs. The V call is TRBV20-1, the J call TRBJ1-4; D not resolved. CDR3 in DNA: TGCAGTGCTAGAGGAAGGGAAAAAGAAAAACTGTTTTTT. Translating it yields CSARGREKEKLFF.